This TCR beta chain derives from a study of T cells after posttransplantation cyclophosphamide. Germline V lookup: CDR1 SGHTA, CDR2 FQGTGA. Trimming cost V 4 bases and J 4 bases, with 7 bases left between them. This CDR3 comprises 13 residues. Using immunoSEQ multiplex PCR, the repertoire was profiled, and TCRdb retains in-frame clones only, with some absent. Observed in the sample are roughly 12,000 clones, none of them singletons. Busulfan-fludarabine conditioning, marrow transplant, and cyclophosphamide on days +3 and +4 were administered. This clone showed up many times. As yet, its antigen is unknown. Findings and caveats of the study: TRB clonality was highly associated with recipient CMV seropositivity and reactivation. Donor-recipient repertoire similarity was low at 1-2 months, rising over year one. TRB overlap between skin or GI tissue T cells and blood was limited.

Sequenced material: PBMCs, taken after allogeneic stem cell transplant with posttransplant cyclophosphamide. This chain joins TRBV7-3 and TRBJ2-2; the D is unclear. The TCR was taken from a female patient in her thirties or forties who received an allogeneic stem cell transplant from a related donor, was CMV-positive, and had acute GVHD only. Some T cells may originate from the graft donor. CDR3 nucleotide sequence: TGTGCCAGCAGCTCCGAGGCCACCGGGGAGCTGTTTTTT. Protein product: CASSSEATGELFF.